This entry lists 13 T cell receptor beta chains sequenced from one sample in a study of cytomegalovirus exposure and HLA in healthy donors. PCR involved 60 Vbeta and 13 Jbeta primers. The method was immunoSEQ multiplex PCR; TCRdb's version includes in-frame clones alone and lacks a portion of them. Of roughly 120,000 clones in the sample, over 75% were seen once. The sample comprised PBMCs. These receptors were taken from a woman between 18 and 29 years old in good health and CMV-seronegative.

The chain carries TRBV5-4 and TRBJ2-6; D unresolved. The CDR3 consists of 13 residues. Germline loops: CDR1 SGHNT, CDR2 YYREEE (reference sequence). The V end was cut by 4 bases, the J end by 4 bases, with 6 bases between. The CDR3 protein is CASSEKGANVLTF. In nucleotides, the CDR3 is TGTGCCAGCAGCGAGAAAGGGGCCAACGTCCTGACTTTC.

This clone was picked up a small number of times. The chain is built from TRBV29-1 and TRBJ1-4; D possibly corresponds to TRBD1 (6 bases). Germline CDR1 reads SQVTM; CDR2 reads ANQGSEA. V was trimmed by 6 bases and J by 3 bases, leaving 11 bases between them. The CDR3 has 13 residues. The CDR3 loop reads CSVETGSNEKLFF. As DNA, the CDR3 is TGCAGCGTGGAAACAGGGTCTAATGAAAAACTGTTTTTT.

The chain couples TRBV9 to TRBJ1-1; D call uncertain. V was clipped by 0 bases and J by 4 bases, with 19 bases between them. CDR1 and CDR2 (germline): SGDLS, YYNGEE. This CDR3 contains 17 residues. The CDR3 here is CASSVGAEQSVRTEAFF. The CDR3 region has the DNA TGTGCCAGCAGCGTAGGGGCAGAACAATCAGTTCGCACTGAAGCTTTCTTT.

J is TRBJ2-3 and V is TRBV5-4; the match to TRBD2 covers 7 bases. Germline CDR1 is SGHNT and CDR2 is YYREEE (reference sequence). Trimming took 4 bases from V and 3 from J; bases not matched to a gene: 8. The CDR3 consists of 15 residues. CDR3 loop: CASSPAAGVTDTQYF. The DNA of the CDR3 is TGTGCCAGCAGCCCGGCGGCGGGAGTAACAGATACGCAGTATTTT.

The CDR3: CASSTIPGQGHEQYF. CDR3 coding DNA: TGTGCCAGCAGTACAATACCGGGACAGGGGCACGAGCAGTACTTC. The rearrangement uses TRBV7-8 and TRBJ2-7, with 10 bases matching TRBD1. J lost 5 bases, V lost 6 bases, and 10 bases had no gene match. CDR1 is SGHVS and CDR2 is FQNEAQ in the germline V gene. The CDR3 totals 15 residues.

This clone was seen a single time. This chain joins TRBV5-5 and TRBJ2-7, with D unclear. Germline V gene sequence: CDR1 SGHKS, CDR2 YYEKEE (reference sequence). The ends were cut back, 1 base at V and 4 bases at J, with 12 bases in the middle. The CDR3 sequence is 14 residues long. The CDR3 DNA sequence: TGTGCCAGCAGCTTGAATATCTGGCGGTACGAGCAGTACTTC. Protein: CASSLNIWRYEQYF.

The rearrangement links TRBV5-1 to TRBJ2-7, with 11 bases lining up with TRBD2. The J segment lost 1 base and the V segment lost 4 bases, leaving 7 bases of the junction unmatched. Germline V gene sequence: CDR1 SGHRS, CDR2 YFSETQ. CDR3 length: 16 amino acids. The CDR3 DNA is TGCGCCAGCAGCCGCCCCGGACTAGCGGGTTCCTACGAGCAGTACTTC. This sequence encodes CASSRPGLAGSYEQYF.

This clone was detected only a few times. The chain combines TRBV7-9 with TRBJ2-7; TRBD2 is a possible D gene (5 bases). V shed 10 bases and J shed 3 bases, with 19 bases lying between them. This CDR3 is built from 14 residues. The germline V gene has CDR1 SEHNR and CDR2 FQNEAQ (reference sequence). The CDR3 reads CATTEVANLYEQYF. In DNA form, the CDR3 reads TGTGCCACGACGGAGGTCGCCAATCTCTACGAGCAGTACTTC.

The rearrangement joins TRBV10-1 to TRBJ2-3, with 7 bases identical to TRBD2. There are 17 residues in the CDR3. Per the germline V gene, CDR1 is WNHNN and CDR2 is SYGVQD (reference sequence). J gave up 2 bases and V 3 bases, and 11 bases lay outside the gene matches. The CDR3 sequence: CASSDPQSGADTDTQYF. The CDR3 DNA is TGCGCCAGCAGTGACCCCCAAAGCGGGGCTGACACAGATACGCAGTATTTT.

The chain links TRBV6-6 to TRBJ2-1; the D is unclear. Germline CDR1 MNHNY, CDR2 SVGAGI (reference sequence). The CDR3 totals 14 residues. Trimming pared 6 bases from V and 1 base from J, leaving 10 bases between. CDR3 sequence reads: CASSLGHSYNEQFF. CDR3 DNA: TGTGCCAGCAGCCTTGGGCATTCCTACAATGAGCAGTTCTTC.

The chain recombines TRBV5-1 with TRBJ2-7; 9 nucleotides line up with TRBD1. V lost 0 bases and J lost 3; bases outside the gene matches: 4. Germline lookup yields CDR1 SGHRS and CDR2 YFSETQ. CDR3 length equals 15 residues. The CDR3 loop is CASSLAGTGIYEQYF. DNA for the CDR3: TGCGCCAGCAGCTTGGCGGGGACAGGGATCTACGAGCAGTACTTC. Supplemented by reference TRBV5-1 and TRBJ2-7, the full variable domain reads KAGVTQTPRYLIKTRGQQVTLSCSPISGHRSVSWYQQTPGQGLQFLFEYFSETQRNKGNFPGRFSGRQFSNSRSEMNVSTLELGDSALYLCASSLAGTGIYEQYFGPGTRLTVT.

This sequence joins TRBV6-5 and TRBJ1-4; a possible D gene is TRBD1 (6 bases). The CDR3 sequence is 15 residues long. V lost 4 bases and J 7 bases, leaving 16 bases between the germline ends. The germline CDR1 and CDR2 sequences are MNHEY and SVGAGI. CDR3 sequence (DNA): TGTGCCAGCAGTTCAGGGGAGGGGGGAAGTGAAAAACTGTTTTTT. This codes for CASSSGEGGSEKLFF.

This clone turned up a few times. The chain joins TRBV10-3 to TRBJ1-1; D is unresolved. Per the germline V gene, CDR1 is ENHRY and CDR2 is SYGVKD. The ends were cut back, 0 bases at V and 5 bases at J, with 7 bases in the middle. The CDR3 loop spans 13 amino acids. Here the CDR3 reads CAISESTATEAFF. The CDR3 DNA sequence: TGTGCCATCAGTGAGTCGACTGCGACTGAAGCTTTCTTT.